The entry that follows covers one TCR beta chain sequence. Antigen unknown. This sample is drawn from a study of monozygotic twins with inflammatory bowel disease. The CDR3 is 12 residues long. The V gene's germline CDR1 is DFQATT and CDR2 SNEGSKA (reference sequence). Broader study findings: Relative to healthy twins, IBD patients had fewer clonotypes in common with others, a gap that was especially apparent with disease activity.

After re-calling the 5' RACE reads, TCRdb lists one entry per CDR3 protein, DNA absent. The sample features 150,000 to 200,000 distinct CDR3 sequences, with 6.5% to 9% in its top ten. The receptor's source is a human donor with ulcerative colitis or Crohn's disease, or a healthy co-twin of an affected twin (not recorded which). The chain is built from TRBV20-1 and TRBJ1-1. Sample: blood. CDR3 sequence reads: CSARVENTEAFF.